A single TCR beta chain is shown here with its context. CDR1 SSHAT and CDR2 FNYEAQ come from the germline V gene (reference sequence). The J segment lost 8 bases and the V segment lost 5 bases, leaving 7 bases of the junction unmatched. This CDR3 contains 13 residues. This sample was included in a study of multiple sclerosis patients with progressive multifocal leukoencephalopathy. Sequenced by immunoSEQ multiplex PCR; TCRdb stores in-frame clones only, minus some. The sample includes about 30,000 clones, approximately 89% of them seen just once. Time point noted: time of PML onset. The clonotype comes from a woman aged 30 to 39 with progressive multifocal leukoencephalopathy. This specimen consisted of PBMCs, obtained from a patient treated with natalizumab. This chain links TRBV7-7 with TRBJ1-1, with 8 nucleotides matching TRBD1. The CDR3 nucleotides are TGTGCCAGCAGCCTAAGGACAGGGTCGGAAGCTTTCTTT. Its protein product is CASSLRTGSEAFF.